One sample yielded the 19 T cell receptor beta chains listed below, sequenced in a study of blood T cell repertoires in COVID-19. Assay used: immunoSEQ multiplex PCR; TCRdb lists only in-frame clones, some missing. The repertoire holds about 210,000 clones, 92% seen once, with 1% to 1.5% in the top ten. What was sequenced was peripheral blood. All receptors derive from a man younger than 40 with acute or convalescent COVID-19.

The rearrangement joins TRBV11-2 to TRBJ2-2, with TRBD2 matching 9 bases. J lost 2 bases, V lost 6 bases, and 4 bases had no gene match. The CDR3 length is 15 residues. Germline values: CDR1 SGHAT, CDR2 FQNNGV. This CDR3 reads CASRQTSGNTGELFF. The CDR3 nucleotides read TGTGCCAGCAGACAGACTAGCGGAAACACCGGGGAGCTGTTTTTT.

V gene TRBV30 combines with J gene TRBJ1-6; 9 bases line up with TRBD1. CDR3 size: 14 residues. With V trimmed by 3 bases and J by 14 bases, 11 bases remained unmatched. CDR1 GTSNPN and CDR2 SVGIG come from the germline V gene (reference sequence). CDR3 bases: TGTGCCTGGAGGATGGGACAGGGAGGTTTGTCCCTCCACTTT. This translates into CAWRMGQGGLSLHF.

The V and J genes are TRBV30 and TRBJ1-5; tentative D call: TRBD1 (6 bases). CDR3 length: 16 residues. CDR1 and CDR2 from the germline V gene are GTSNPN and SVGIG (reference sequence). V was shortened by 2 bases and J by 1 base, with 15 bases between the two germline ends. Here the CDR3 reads CAWSMRTARSNQPQHF. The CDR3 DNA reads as TGTGCCTGGAGTATGAGGACAGCCCGAAGCAATCAGCCCCAGCATTTT.

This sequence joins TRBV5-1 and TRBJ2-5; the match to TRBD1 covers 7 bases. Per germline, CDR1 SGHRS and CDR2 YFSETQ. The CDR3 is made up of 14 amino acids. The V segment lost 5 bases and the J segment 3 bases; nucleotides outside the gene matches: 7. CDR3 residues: CASRTGVVEETQYF. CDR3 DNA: TGCGCCAGCAGAACAGGGGTTGTGGAAGAGACCCAGTACTTC. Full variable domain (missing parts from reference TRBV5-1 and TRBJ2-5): KAGVTQTPRYLIKTRGQQVTLSCSPISGHRSVSWYQQTPGQGLQFLFEYFSETQRNKGNFPGRFSGRQFSNSRSEMNVSTLELGDSALYLCASRTGVVEETQYFGPGTRLLVL.

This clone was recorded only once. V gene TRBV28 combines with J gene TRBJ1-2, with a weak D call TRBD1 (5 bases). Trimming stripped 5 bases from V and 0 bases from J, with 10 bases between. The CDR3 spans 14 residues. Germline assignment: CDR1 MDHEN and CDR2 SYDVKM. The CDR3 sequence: CASSVGGSNYGYTF. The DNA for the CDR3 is TGTGCCAGCAGTGTCGGGGGATCTAACTATGGCTACACCTTC.

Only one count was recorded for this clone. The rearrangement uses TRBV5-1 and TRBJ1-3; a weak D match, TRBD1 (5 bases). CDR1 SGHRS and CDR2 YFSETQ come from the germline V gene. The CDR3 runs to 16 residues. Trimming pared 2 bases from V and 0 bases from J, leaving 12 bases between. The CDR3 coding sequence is TGCGCCAGCAGCTTCGGAGGGGCAAGCTCTGGAAACACCATATATTTT. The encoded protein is CASSFGGASSGNTIYF.

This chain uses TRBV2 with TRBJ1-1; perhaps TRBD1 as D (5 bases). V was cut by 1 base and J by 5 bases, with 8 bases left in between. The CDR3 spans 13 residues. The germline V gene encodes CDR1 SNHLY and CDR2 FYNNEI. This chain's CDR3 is CASSEVEGTEAFF. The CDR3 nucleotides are TGTGCCAGCAGTGAAGTGGAGGGGACTGAAGCTTTCTTT.

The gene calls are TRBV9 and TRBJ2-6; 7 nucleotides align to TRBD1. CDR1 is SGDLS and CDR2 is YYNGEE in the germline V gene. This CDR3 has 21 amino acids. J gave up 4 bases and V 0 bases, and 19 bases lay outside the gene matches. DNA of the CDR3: TGTGCCAGCAGCGTAGGAACCCAGGGGGTGTGGGGGAATAGAGGGGCCAACGTCCTGACTTTC. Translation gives CASSVGTQGVWGNRGANVLTF.

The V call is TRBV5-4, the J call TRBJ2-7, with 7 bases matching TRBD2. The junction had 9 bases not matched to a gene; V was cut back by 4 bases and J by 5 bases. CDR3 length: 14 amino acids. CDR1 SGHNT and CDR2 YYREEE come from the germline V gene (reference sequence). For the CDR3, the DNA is TGTGCCAGCAGCATCCGACTAGCCACCCACGAGCAGTACTTC. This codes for CASSIRLATHEQYF.

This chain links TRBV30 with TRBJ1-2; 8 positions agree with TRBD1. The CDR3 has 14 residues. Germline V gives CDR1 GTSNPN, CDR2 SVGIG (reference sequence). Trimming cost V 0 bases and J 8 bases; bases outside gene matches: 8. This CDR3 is CAWSVLAGGHGYTF. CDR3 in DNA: TGTGCCTGGAGTGTTTTGGCAGGGGGCCACGGCTACACCTTC.

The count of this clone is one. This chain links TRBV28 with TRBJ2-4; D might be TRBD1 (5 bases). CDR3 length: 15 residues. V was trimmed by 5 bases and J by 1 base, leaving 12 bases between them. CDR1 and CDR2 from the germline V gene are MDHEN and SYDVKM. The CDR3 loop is CASSQGRSAKNIQYF. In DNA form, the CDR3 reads TGTGCCAGCAGTCAGGGCCGGAGCGCCAAAAACATTCAGTACTTC.

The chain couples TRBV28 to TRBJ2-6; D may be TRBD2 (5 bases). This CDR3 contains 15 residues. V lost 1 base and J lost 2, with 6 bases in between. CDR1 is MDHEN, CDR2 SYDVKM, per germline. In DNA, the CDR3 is TGTGCCAGCAGTTTATCCGGGACTGGGGCCAACGTCCTGACTTTC. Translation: CASSLSGTGANVLTF.

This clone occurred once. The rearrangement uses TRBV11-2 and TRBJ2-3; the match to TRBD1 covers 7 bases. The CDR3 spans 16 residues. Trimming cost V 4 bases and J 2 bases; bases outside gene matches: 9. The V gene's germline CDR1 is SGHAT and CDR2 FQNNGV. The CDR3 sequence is CASSWNRDSFTDTQYF. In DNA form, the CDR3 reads TGTGCCAGCAGCTGGAACCGGGACAGTTTCACAGATACGCAGTATTTT.

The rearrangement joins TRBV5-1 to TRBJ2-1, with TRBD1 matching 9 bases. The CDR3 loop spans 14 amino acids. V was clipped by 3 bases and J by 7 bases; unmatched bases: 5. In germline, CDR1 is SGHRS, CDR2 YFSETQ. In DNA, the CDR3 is TGCGCCAGCAGCTATAGGACAGGGGCGAATGAGCAGTTCTTC. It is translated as CASSYRTGANEQFF. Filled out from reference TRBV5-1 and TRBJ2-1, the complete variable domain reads KAGVTQTPRYLIKTRGQQVTLSCSPISGHRSVSWYQQTPGQGLQFLFEYFSETQRNKGNFPGRFSGRQFSNSRSEMNVSTLELGDSALYLCASSYRTGANEQFFGPGTRLTVL.

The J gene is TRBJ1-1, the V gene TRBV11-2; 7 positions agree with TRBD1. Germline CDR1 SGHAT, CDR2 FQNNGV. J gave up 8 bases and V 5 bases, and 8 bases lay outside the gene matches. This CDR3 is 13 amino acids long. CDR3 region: CASSPDRQGEAFF. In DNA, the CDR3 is TGTGCCAGCAGCCCAGACCGACAGGGCGAAGCTTTCTTT. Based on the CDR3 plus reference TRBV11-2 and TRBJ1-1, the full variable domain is EAGVAQSPRYKIIEKRQSVAFWCNPISGHATLYWYQQILGQGPKLLIQFQNNGVVDDSQLPKDRFSAERLKGVDSTLKIQPAKLEDSAVYLCASSPDRQGEAFFGQGTRLTVV.

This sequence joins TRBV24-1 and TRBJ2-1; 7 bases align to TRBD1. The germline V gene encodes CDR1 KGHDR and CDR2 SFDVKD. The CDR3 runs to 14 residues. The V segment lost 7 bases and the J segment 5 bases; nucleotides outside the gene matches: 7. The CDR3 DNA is TGTGCCACCAGCCCGGGACAGCTTAACAATGAGCAGTTCTTC. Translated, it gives CATSPGQLNNEQFF.

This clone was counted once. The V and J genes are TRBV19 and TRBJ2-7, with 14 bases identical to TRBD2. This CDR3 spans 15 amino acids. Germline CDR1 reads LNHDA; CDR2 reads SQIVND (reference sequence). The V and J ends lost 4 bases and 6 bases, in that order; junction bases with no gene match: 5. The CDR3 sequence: CASSRGLAGAVEQYF. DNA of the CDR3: TGTGCCAGTAGTAGGGGACTAGCGGGAGCGGTCGAGCAGTACTTC.

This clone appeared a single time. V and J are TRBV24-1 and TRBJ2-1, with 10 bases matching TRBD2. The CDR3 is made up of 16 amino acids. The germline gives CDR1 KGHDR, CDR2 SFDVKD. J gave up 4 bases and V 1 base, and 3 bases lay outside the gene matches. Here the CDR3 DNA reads TGTGCCACCAGTGATTTACGAGCGGGAGGGTACAATGAGCAGTTCTTC. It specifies CATSDLRAGGYNEQFF.

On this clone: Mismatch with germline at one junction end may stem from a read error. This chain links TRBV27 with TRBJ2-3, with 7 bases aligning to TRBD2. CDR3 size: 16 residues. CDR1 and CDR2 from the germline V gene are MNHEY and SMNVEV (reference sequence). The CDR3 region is CASSSTLARSADTQYF. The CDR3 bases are TGTGCCAGCAGTTCAACACTAGCGAGGTCAGCAGATACGCAGTACTTT.